These 11 T cell receptor beta chains were all obtained from the same sample, sequenced in a study of cytomegalovirus exposure and HLA in healthy donors. Libraries were prepared by immunoSEQ multiplex PCR; TCRdb keeps only in-frame clonotypes and omits some of them. The sample comprises roughly 130,000 clones, about nine tenths of which are singletons, and about 1.4% rests with the top ten. Sequenced sample: PBMCs. These receptors originate from a man younger than 40 in good health and CMV-seronegative.

The rearrangement uses TRBV7-3 and TRBJ2-1, with 10 nucleotides matching TRBD2. V shed 6 bases and J 9 bases; nucleotides not matched to a gene: 14. From germline, CDR1 is SGHTA and CDR2 FQGTGA. The CDR3 length is 16 residues. The CDR3 loop is CASSFGRAGGPGEQFF. The CDR3 DNA reads TGTGCCAGCAGTTTCGGAAGAGCGGGAGGGCCGGGTGAGCAGTTCTTC.

This chain joins TRBV7-9 and TRBJ2-7, with D perhaps TRBD2 (6 bases). Germline V gene lookup returns CDR1 SEHNR and CDR2 FQNEAQ (reference sequence). The germline V and J ends were trimmed by 3 bases and 6 bases, with 18 bases remaining between them. This CDR3 is 15 amino acids long. The chain's CDR3 is CASSLRRETGGEQYF. CDR3 DNA sequence: TGTGCCAGCAGCTTGAGACGGGAGACCGGAGGCGAGCAGTACTTC.

The CDR3 loop reads CASSLDRGGDTQYF. The CDR3 coding sequence is TGCGCCAGCAGCTTGGACAGGGGGGGAGATACGCAGTATTTT. The rearrangement joins TRBV5-1 to TRBJ2-3, with D possibly TRBD1 on 8 matching bases. Per germline, CDR1 SGHRS and CDR2 YFSETQ. This CDR3 comprises 14 residues. With 0 bases removed from V and 5 bases from J, the gap between germline ends came to 10 bases. Supplemented by reference TRBV5-1 and TRBJ2-3, the full variable domain reads KAGVTQTPRYLIKTRGQQVTLSCSPISGHRSVSWYQQTPGQGLQFLFEYFSETQRNKGNFPGRFSGRQFSNSRSEMNVSTLELGDSALYLCASSLDRGGDTQYFGPGTRLTVL.

The chain is built from TRBV5-1 and TRBJ2-3; 7 bases map to TRBD2. V trimming: 1 base; J trimming: 0 bases; junction bases outside the gene matches: 5. Germline CDR1 and CDR2: SGHRS and YFSETQ. CDR3 size: 16 residues. DNA of the CDR3: TGCGCCAGCAGCTTGAACCTAGCGGCTAGCACAGATACGCAGTATTTT. Protein sequence: CASSLNLAASTDTQYF.

The V gene is TRBV19, the J gene TRBJ2-3; a possible D gene is TRBD1 (6 bases). CDR3 length equals 16 residues. Germline-derived CDR1 and CDR2 are LNHDA and SQIVND (reference sequence). V was trimmed by 3 bases and J by 2 bases, leaving 15 bases between them. DNA for the CDR3: TGTGCCAGTAGTATCCCGGGACAATTAAACACAGATACGCAGTATTTT. Amino acids: CASSIPGQLNTDTQYF.

The gene calls are TRBV5-4 and TRBJ2-2; TRBD2 matches 7 bases. J lost 0 bases, V lost 4 bases, and 6 bases had no gene match. Germline loops: CDR1 SGHNT, CDR2 YYREEE (reference sequence). CDR3 length: 16 amino acids. The chain's CDR3 is CASSRGGLPNTGELFF. The CDR3 coding sequence is TGTGCCAGCAGCCGCGGGGGACTACCGAACACCGGGGAGCTGTTTTTT.

The rearrangement joins TRBV4-1 to TRBJ1-2; no clear D. CDR3 length: 15 amino acids. The V gene's germline CDR1 is MGHRA and CDR2 YSYEKL. The germline V and J ends were trimmed by 3 bases and 3 bases, with 14 bases remaining between them. CDR3 coding DNA: TGCGCCAGCAGCCACCAGATCACAGTAGACTATGGCTACACCTTC. The encoded protein is CASSHQITVDYGYTF.

This clone has just a few counts. This chain connects TRBV9 to TRBJ1-5; possibly TRBD1 for D (5 bases). The CDR3 sequence is 14 residues long. Trimming shortened V by 4 bases and J by 8 bases, and 16 bases separated the two germline ends. CDR1 SGDLS and CDR2 YYNGEE come from the germline V gene. The CDR3 DNA reads TGTGCCAGCAGCAAAACTACAGGTCGGGAGCCCCAGCATTTT. Translating gives CASSKTTGREPQHF.

The V gene is TRBV12-5, the J gene TRBJ2-5; TRBD1 matches 8 bases. The germline CDR1 and CDR2 sequences are LGHNT and FRNRAP. The CDR3 sequence is 15 residues long. The trim removed 4 bases at V and 3 bases at J, leaving 7 bases unmatched. CDR3 bases: TGTGCTAGTGGTTGGAAGGGACAGGCCAAAGAGACCCAGTACTTC. It is translated as CASGWKGQAKETQYF. Using reference TRBV12-5 and TRBJ2-5 for the parts outside the CDR3, the full variable domain is DARVTQTPRHKVTEMGQEVTMRCQPILGHNTVFWYRQTMMQGLELLAYFRNRAPLDDSGMPKDRFSAEMPDATLATLKIQPSEPRDSAVYFCASGWKGQAKETQYFGPGTRLLVL.

The genes are TRBV2 and TRBJ2-1; TRBD2 matches 12 bases. V trimming: 5 bases; J trimming: 7 bases; junction bases outside the gene matches: 6. This CDR3 contains 15 residues. CDR1 and CDR2 (germline): SNHLY, FYNNEI. CDR3 DNA: TGTGCCAGCAGTCTAGCGGGAGGGCCCTCGAATGAGCAGTTCTTC. Its translation is CASSLAGGPSNEQFF.

This sequence joins TRBV6-5 and TRBJ1-1; no definite D call. This CDR3 contains 12 residues. Trimming shortened V by 8 bases and J by 4 bases, and 11 bases separated the two germline ends. Germline CDR1 MNHEY, CDR2 SVGAGI. The CDR3 reads CASGLGGTEAFF. The CDR3 DNA follows: TGTGCCAGCGGCCTTGGTGGCACTGAAGCTTTCTTT.